The present T cell receptor beta chain was sequenced within a study of post-analysis software for immune sequencing data. Every TCR beta cDNA library bore unique molecular identifiers. From the PCR reads, TCRdb called clonotypes with MiXCR, one entry per CDR3 protein. This sample yields more than 500,000 distinct CDR3 sequences, of which around a third are seen a single time; less than 6% belongs to the top ten. Study-wide results and caveats: Normalized Chao1 diversity was significantly reduced in patients versus controls.

This clonotype was seen a few times. The antigen is undetermined. The sample consisted of blood. This receptor was obtained from a girl aged 2-17 years with multiple sclerosis.

DNA for the CDR3: TGCAGCGTTGAATCTACAGAAAACTATGGCTACACCTTC. It yields the protein CSVESTENYGYTF. This chain links TRBV29-1 with TRBJ1-2, with unresolved D. Trimming pared 2 bases from V and 2 bases from J, leaving 9 bases between. The CDR3 runs to 13 residues. The V gene's germline CDR1 is SQVTM and CDR2 ANQGSEA.